The present T cell receptor (beta chain) was sequenced within a study of Graves' ophthalmopathy and Graves' hyperthyroidism. Study details: Peripheral blood was gathered at the point of initial diagnosis, before any treatment started.

As to this clonotype: The antigen is not known.

Hyperthyroidism is called stable when no ophthalmopathy develops within 18 months of follow-up. The authors amplified TCR beta CDR3 regions from RNA transcripts. The workflow started with a first-round RT-PCR run with HTBI primers and then moved on to a second-round multiplex PCR. In TCRdb, the multiplex PCR reads were re-called with MiXCR into one record per CDR3 protein. The sample includes about 620,000 distinct CDR3 sequences, 20% to 25% of them seen just once. Study results and caveats: Blood also held most thyroid clonotypes expanded above 0.001 frequency. The model predicted progression of ophthalmopathy with a sensitivity of roughly 66%, and its specificity was about 72%.

V was shortened by 6 bases and J by 4 bases, with 12 bases between the two germline ends. There are 13 residues in the CDR3. Sequencing was done on a sample of peripheral blood. V gene TRBV12-3 or TRBV12-4 combines with J gene TRBJ1-2, with a weak D call TRBD1 (6 bases). The sequence was obtained from a woman under 30 with stable Graves' hyperthyroidism. Some clones in this sample may be carry-over from other donors' samples. CDR3 protein: CASRFQTGYGYTF. The CDR3 nucleotides are TGTGCCAGCAGGTTTCAGACAGGCTATGGCTACACCTTC.